This T cell receptor beta chain was sequenced for a study of shared clonotypes between healthy human individuals. Whole-study context: Contributing individuals were a couple of females and three males aged 18 to 49. General study findings and limits: Incomplete sequencing of sorted subsets was indicated by rarefaction despite large depth. The four-donor shared clonotypes exceeded non-shared clonotypes in generation probability, with non-shared ones scoring lower.

A remark on this clone: Its antigen is undetermined.

Generated by immunoSEQ multiplex PCR, the TCRdb table keeps only in-frame clones and is missing some. The data contain more than 550,000 clones, roughly 88% of them seen just once; the ten biggest clones take up about 34%. CDR1 is GTSNPN and CDR2 is SVGIG in the germline V gene (reference sequence). V shed 3 bases and J shed 5 bases, with 16 bases lying between them. The CDR3 sequence is 14 residues long. The chain recombines TRBV30 with TRBJ1-2; D is undetermined. This TCR was sampled from a young man in good health. Some clones in this sample may be carry-over from other donors' samples. Sequences were obtained from memory CD8+ T cells from PBMCs. Documented subset: CD45RO+ cells pooled with CCR7-negative TemRA cells. CDR3 coding DNA: TGTGCCTGGAGGTTTCCCGAGACGGTTTATGGCTACACCTTC. Residues: CAWRFPETVYGYTF.